This T cell receptor beta chain was captured in a study of blood T cells in healthy people across ages (dated by TCRdb to about 2015). Turning to the overall study: In model experiments, template switching captured roughly one uniquely barcoded TCR beta cDNA molecule for every two T cells. Four age groups were formed from the donors: young (average approximately 16 years), middle-aged (around 39), aged (about 62) and long-lived (more than 75). To avoid experimental bias, donors of different ages were distributed randomly across sequencing lanes. Using the same blood draw, the study looked at two additional independent replicas of 1 million unique cDNA reads for two donors, one aged 18 to 30 and the other aged 80 or older. To track age-related changes in TCR beta repertoire diversity, the study relied on deep sequencing normalized with unique cDNA molecular identifiers. The full study reports these points: Total diversity estimates from one million sequenced T cells were considered lower bounds and underestimates. Compared with the aged group, more naive CD4+ T cells, fewer expanded clones and increased TCR diversity were shown by the long-lived group, suggesting age selection. Bulk unsorted PBMC profiling prevented conclusive comparison of naive and antigen-experienced compartments. As age increased, observed TCR beta diversity per million T cells dropped in a roughly linear way, and a significant reduction was already evident by age approximately 40. Observed TCR beta diversity correlated strongly with the percentage of naive T cells measured by flow cytometry. Donor CMV infection status was unknown, potentially confounding age-related changes in expanded clonotypes.

V drops 0 bases and J drops 4 bases, leaving 3 bases in between. From the cysteine up to the phenylalanine, the CDR3 has a length of 11 residues. Only the CDR3 portion is preserved as DNA: 33 bases, with reading frame beginning at the first base. CDR1 DFQATT and CDR2 SNEGSKA were looked up in the germline V gene (reference sequence). The roughly 39 donors, aged roughly 6 to 95 years, were systemically healthy Caucasian individuals from Russia. Ten milliliters of peripheral blood were drawn from each donor into EDTA-treated Vacutainer tubes. Ficoll-Paque density-gradient centrifugation was used to isolate PBMCs, with at least 6 million per sample. Total RNA was extracted from PBMCs with Trizol reagent, with at least 6 micrograms obtained per sample. Naive CD45RAhigh/CD27high T cell percentages were measured by flow cytometry on a PBMC aliquot from every donor. This clonotype was detected many times. Its specific antigen is unknown. Qualities for individual bases were not recorded, and no much larger clone is one base off.

Preparation of the library involved 5' RACE. Sequencing was performed on an Illumina HiSeq 2500. The second PCR ran for about 6 to 12 cycles and used a J-beta primer mix along with a sample-barcoded 5' primer. Each TCR beta cDNA molecule received a unique molecular identifier from a template-switch 5' adaptor carrying 12 random nucleotides. Each sample yielded at least 2.5 million CDR3-containing paired-end reads. The Mint cDNA synthesis kit, primed by a TRBC-specific oligonucleotide, was used to synthesize first-strand cDNA from all RNA. All cDNA was treated with uracil-DNA glycosylase and then went through a first 18-cycle PCR with the universal primers M1SS and BC2_uni_R. The study's processing was this. For normalization, 1 million high-quality reads were randomly selected from each sample, with every read carrying a distinct molecular identifier. Instead of being binned into consensus sequences, reads that shared molecular identifiers were thrown out. MiTCR, set to a Q25 quality threshold and the strictest error-elimination algorithm, was used for CDR3 identification, clonotype clustering and error correction. A nonparametric unseen species model using Euler transformation provided a lower-bound estimate of total TCR beta diversity. TCRdb itself trimmed the public reads at Q25 with fastp, ran MiXCR and retained productive beta chains. Rows merge per CDR3 protein into single entries with the most common DNA and genes. In this record, the V and J calls reflect TCRdb's handling and not the investigators' own analysis. The sample includes about 650,000 distinct CDR3 sequences, with approximately 29% observed a single time. Less than 20% of the sample is held by the ten biggest clonotypes.

The specimen was blood. This clonotype was obtained from an elderly woman in good health. Donor details come from another sample of the same person, matched by shared clones. This chain joins TRBV20-1 to TRBJ1-2; the D gene remains uncertain. The bases are TGCAGTGCTAGAGATGGCTATGGCTACACCTTC. This codes for CSARDGYGYTF.